This TCR beta chain came from a study of cytomegalovirus exposure and HLA in healthy donors. General study points: The study listed 150 to 200 cytomegalovirus-associated TCR beta chains.

Notes on this clone: Antigen: not known.

TCRdb keeps only in-frame clones here, not all; method: immunoSEQ multiplex PCR. The table includes about 190,000 clones, about 80% detected once. This TCR was recovered from a woman aged 18-35 years in good health and CMV-seropositive. Sequencing was carried out using PBMCs.

The DNA of the CDR3 is TGTGCCAGCAGCGTAGGGGGCAGTTCAGGAAACACCATATATTTT. It encodes CASSVGGSSGNTIYF. The J gene is TRBJ1-3, the V gene TRBV9; D may be TRBD1 (5 bases). The CDR3 is 15 amino acids. V shed 0 bases and J shed 4 bases, with 11 bases lying between them. The germline gives CDR1 SGDLS, CDR2 YYNGEE. The complete variable domain, with remaining parts taken from reference TRBV9 and TRBJ1-3, reads DSGVTQTPKHLITATGQRVTLRCSPRSGDLSVYWYQQSLDQGLQFLIQYYNGEERAKGNILERFSAQQFPDLHSELNLSSLELGDSALYFCASSVGGSSGNTIYFGEGSWLTVV.